One and the same sample provided the 10 T cell receptor beta chains below, sequenced in a study of shared T cell receptors in the human thymus. Some clones are missing from TCRdb's copy, which holds only in-frame ones; the method was immunoSEQ multiplex PCR. The sample records approximately 68,000 clones, 90% to 95% being singletons. Sequencing used thymocytes. The receptors shown here come from a human donor.

The CDR3 DNA reads TGTGCCAGCAGCCAGGGGGGGCCGGGAGAGGATACGCAGTATTTT. It translates to CASSQGGPGEDTQYF. The V gene is TRBV9, the J gene TRBJ2-3, with D perhaps being TRBD1 or TRBD2 (7 bases each). V gave up 4 bases and J gave up 6 bases, with 18 bases separating them. The CDR3 totals 15 residues. Germline V lookup: CDR1 SGDLS, CDR2 YYNGEE. Supplemented by reference TRBV9 and TRBJ2-3, the full variable domain reads DSGVTQTPKHLITATGQRVTLRCSPRSGDLSVYWYQQSLDQGLQFLIQYYNGEERAKGNILERFSAQQFPDLHSELNLSSLELGDSALYFCASSQGGPGEDTQYFGPGTRLTVL.

This clone was seen once. The genes are TRBV6-6 and TRBJ2-1; no firm D call. Germline V gene data show CDR1 as MNHNY and CDR2 as SVGAGI (reference sequence). The CDR3 is 14 residues long. V shed 6 bases and J shed 7 bases, with 16 bases lying between them. The CDR3 here is CASSLLGPANEQFF. The CDR3 DNA reads as TGTGCCAGCAGCCTACTTGGCCCCGCTAATGAGCAGTTCTTC.

This rearrangement joins TRBV19 to TRBJ1-3; D gene unclear. Trimming left V 6 bases short and J 4 bases short, with 19 bases between. The germline gives CDR1 LNHDA, CDR2 SQIVND (reference sequence). The CDR3 runs 16 residues. The CDR3 nucleotides read TGTGCCAGTAGCTCGATTCGCGGGGAAGGGGGAAACACCATATATTTT. It encodes CASSSIRGEGGNTIYF.

CDR3 region: CASSQEGNRDRSGGNYGYTF. The CDR3 DNA sequence: TGCGCCAGCAGCCAAGAAGGGAATCGGGACAGGTCGGGAGGAAACTATGGCTACACCTTC. This chain connects TRBV4-1 to TRBJ1-2; TRBD1 aligns across 8 bases. V lost 0 bases to trimming and J lost 2 bases; unmatched junction nucleotides: 17. Germline V gene data show CDR1 as MGHRA and CDR2 as YSYEKL. The CDR3 spans 20 residues.

The rearrangement joins TRBV2 to TRBJ2-1; D is unresolved. V lost 3 bases, J lost 9 bases, and 12 bases lay in between. This CDR3 is 13 amino acids long. Germline V CDR1 and CDR2: SNHLY, FYNNEI. The CDR3 DNA follows: TGTGCCAGCAGTGACACTGCTACGGGTGAGCAGTTCTTC. It codes for CASSDTATGEQFF.

In this sample, this clone turned up once. This chain uses TRBV6-5 with TRBJ2-7; D tentatively reads TRBD1 or TRBD2 (6 bases each). Germline loops: CDR1 MNHEY, CDR2 SVGAGI. The CDR3 sequence is 13 residues long. V lost 11 bases to trimming and J lost 3 bases, with 17 bases between them. CDR3 loop: CALRGQGLYEQYF. For the CDR3, the DNA is TGTGCCCTACGGGGGCAGGGACTCTACGAGCAGTACTTC.

In this sample, this clone turned up once. The V gene is TRBV25-1, the J gene TRBJ2-5; tentatively, D is TRBD1 or TRBD2 (6 bases each). V lost 7 bases, J lost 2 bases, and 17 bases lay in between. This CDR3 region has 15 residues. CDR1 MGHDK and CDR2 SYGVNS come from the germline V gene. In DNA form, the CDR3 reads TGTGCCAGCACTGGGGGGCCCGGCCATCAAGAGACCCAGTACTTC. Encoded protein: CASTGGPGHQETQYF.

In this sample, this clone turned up once. The V and J genes are TRBV4-1 and TRBJ1-2, with 8 bases aligning to TRBD1. The V gene's germline CDR1 is MGHRA and CDR2 YSYEKL. The CDR3 consists of 17 residues. Losses at the gene ends were 7 bases for V and 4 bases for J; bases not matched to a gene: 17. The CDR3, as DNA: TGCGCCAGCAAGTCTAGGGATCAGGGGGCGGTCGCCTATGGCTACACCTTC. Residues: CASKSRDQGAVAYGYTF.

The chain joins TRBV9 to TRBJ1-6; 7 bases fit TRBD1. Losses at the gene ends were 4 bases for V and 2 bases for J; bases not matched to a gene: 12. CDR3 length equals 18 residues. Germline CDR1 reads SGDLS; CDR2 reads YYNGEE. The CDR3 is CASSKSAGQEPYNSPLHF. The CDR3 DNA reads TGTGCCAGCAGCAAAAGTGCCGGACAGGAGCCCTATAATTCACCCCTCCACTTT.

V usage is TRBV6-4 and J usage is TRBJ2-7; 7 bases align to TRBD2. Germline CDR1 reads MRHNA; CDR2 reads SNTAGT. This CDR3 spans 16 amino acids. J lost 0 bases, V lost 0 bases, and 5 bases had no gene match. The CDR3 reads CASSDSGGGSSYEQYF. For the CDR3, the DNA is TGTGCCAGCAGTGACTCTGGCGGGGGTAGCTCCTACGAGCAGTACTTC.